Below are 18 T cell receptor beta chains sequenced from a single sample in a study of blood T cell repertoires in COVID-19. Profiled with immunoSEQ multiplex PCR; TCRdb holds only in-frame clones, not every one. Among roughly 370,000 clones listed, just under 90% were seen once. Material: PBMCs or T cells enriched from blood (not recorded which). The source of these receptors is a woman aged 45-65 years who had recovered from COVID-19.

As to this clone: The sample carries other DNA sequences with the same CDR3. The chain has TRBV18 and TRBJ1-6, with TRBD1 matching over 10 bases. Germline V gene sequence: CDR1 KGHSH, CDR2 LQKENI. V lost 6 bases, J lost 8 bases, and 4 bases stayed unmatched. This CDR3 contains 14 residues. Here the CDR3 reads CASSPDRGHSPLHF. The CDR3 DNA follows: TGTGCCAGCTCCCCAGACAGGGGGCATTCACCCCTCCACTTT. Full variable domain (rest looked up from reference TRBV18 and TRBJ1-6): NAGVMQNPRHLVRRRGQEARLRCSPMKGHSHVYWYRQLPEEGLKFMVYLQKENIIDESGMPKERFSAEFPKEGPSILRIQQVVRGDSAAYFCASSPDRGHSPLHFGNGTRLTVT.

The gene calls are TRBV6-5 and TRBJ1-4; 8 bases line up with TRBD1. The CDR3 sequence is 14 residues long. Trimming cost V 2 bases and J 7 bases; bases outside gene matches: 3. Germline CDR1 is MNHEY and CDR2 is SVGAGI. The CDR3 coding sequence is TGTGCCAGCAGTTACATGGGGACAGGTGAAAAACTGTTTTTT. This translates into CASSYMGTGEKLFF.

The chain employs TRBV15 and TRBJ2-7, with D tentatively TRBD2 (5 bases). V lost 2 bases and J 5 bases, leaving 19 bases between the germline ends. This CDR3 spans 16 amino acids. In germline, CDR1 is LNHNV, CDR2 YYDKDF (reference sequence). CDR3 coding DNA: TGTGCCACCAGCAGATTCAAAGCGGATTTTGGCAACGAGCAGTACTTC. This sequence encodes CATSRFKADFGNEQYF.

Regarding this clone: Other nucleotide sequences in the sample specify the same CDR3. The chain recombines TRBV7-9 with TRBJ2-3, with D possibly TRBD1 on 5 matching bases. Germline loops: CDR1 SEHNR, CDR2 FQNEAQ (reference sequence). V dropped 3 bases and J dropped 2 bases, with 9 bases sitting between them. This CDR3 has 14 residues. The DNA of the CDR3 is TGTGCCAGCAGCTTCCAGGGATCCACAGATACGCAGTATTTT. It encodes CASSFQGSTDTQYF.

The CDR3 is CASSLIESRGGTEAFF. CDR3 nucleotides: TGTGCCAGCAGCTTAATTGAGTCCAGGGGCGGCACTGAAGCTTTCTTT. The rearrangement joins TRBV7-3 to TRBJ1-1, with a tentative D call TRBD1 (6 bases). V was cut by 1 base and J by 4 bases, with 16 bases left in between. Looked up from germline, CDR1 is SGHTA and CDR2 is FQGTGA. The CDR3 runs to 16 residues.

CDR3 sequence: CASSELRGTLYSNQPQHF. The CDR3 DNA is TGTGCCAGCAGTGAACTTCGGGGAACGCTATATAGCAATCAGCCCCAGCATTTT. The chain has TRBV2 and TRBJ1-5; D is unclear. The CDR3 has 18 residues. The germline V and J ends were trimmed by 2 bases and 0 bases, with 17 bases remaining between them. Germline assignment: CDR1 SNHLY and CDR2 FYNNEI.

The gene calls are TRBV27 and TRBJ1-4; 10 bases are shared with TRBD1. The trim removed 5 bases at V and 1 base at J, leaving 10 bases unmatched. The CDR3 extends over 18 amino acids. The germline V gene encodes CDR1 MNHEY and CDR2 SMNVEV (reference sequence). The CDR3 is CASSQKPGQGLTNEKLFF. Here the CDR3 DNA reads TGTGCCAGCAGTCAAAAACCGGGACAGGGGTTAACTAATGAAAAACTGTTTTTT.

The gene calls are TRBV11-2 and TRBJ2-1; D remains unclear. V lost 6 bases to trimming and J lost 5 bases, with 5 bases between them. The CDR3 extends over 11 amino acids. Germline CDR1 reads SGHAT; CDR2 reads FQNNGV. The CDR3, as DNA: TGTGCCAGCAGAGCGAACAATGAGCAGTTCTTC. Protein sequence: CASRANNEQFF.

Note on this clone: A read error may be the cause here, since a much bigger clone is one base away. This chain connects TRBV2 to TRBJ2-7; 7 nucleotides agree with TRBD1. Per germline, CDR1 SNHLY and CDR2 FYNNEI. This CDR3 region has 12 residues. Trimming removed 6 bases from V and 5 bases from J; junction bases left unmatched: 4. For the CDR3, the DNA is TGTGCCAGCAGCCTGACAGGGAACGAGCAGTACTTC. The encoded protein is CASSLTGNEQYF.

The chain links TRBV6-5 to TRBJ1-5; D is uncertain. From germline, CDR1 is MNHEY and CDR2 SVGAGI. There are 11 residues in the CDR3. CDR3 DNA sequence: TGTGCTACTAATAGCAATCAGCCCCAGCATTTT. Translating it yields CATNSNQPQHF.

J is TRBJ2-5 and V is TRBV2, with D hard to call. V was clipped by 3 bases and J by 7 bases, with 12 bases between them. Germline-derived CDR1 and CDR2 are SNHLY and FYNNEI. CDR3 length equals 13 residues. CDR3 coding DNA: TGTGCCAGCAGTGATGTCCCCCCAGGGACCCAGTACTTC. Translated: CASSDVPPGTQYF.

This rearrangement joins TRBV10-3 to TRBJ1-4; the D gene is possibly TRBD1 (6 bases). CDR3 length equals 17 residues. Germline lookup yields CDR1 ENHRY and CDR2 SYGVKD. With 6 bases removed from V and 3 bases from J, the gap between germline ends came to 20 bases. CDR3 DNA: TGTGCCATCAGCCCCGGGGGGGGCGCGTATCCTAATGAAAAACTGTTTTTT. Its protein is CAISPGGGAYPNEKLFF.

The chain couples TRBV5-1 to TRBJ1-2; 11 bases are a match to TRBD1. J lost 3 bases, V lost 1 base, and 14 bases had no gene match. CDR3 length: 19 residues. Germline V lookup: CDR1 SGHRS, CDR2 YFSETQ. The CDR3 protein is CASSLWASGQGAVDYGYTF. The CDR3 nucleotides read TGCGCCAGCAGCTTGTGGGCCAGTGGACAGGGGGCAGTGGACTATGGCTACACCTTC.

The gene calls are TRBV10-3 and TRBJ1-4, with 10 bases identical to TRBD1. This CDR3 comprises 19 residues. J gave up 0 bases and V 8 bases, and 15 bases lay outside the gene matches. Germline V lookup: CDR1 ENHRY, CDR2 SYGVKD. CDR3 DNA sequence: TGTGCCATCCGATATTTTCCGGGACAGGGGCGACCAACTAATGAAAAACTGTTTTTT. This gives the protein CAIRYFPGQGRPTNEKLFF.

The rearrangement joins TRBV7-9 to TRBJ1-6; D unresolved. Germline V gene data show CDR1 as SEHNR and CDR2 as FQNEAQ (reference sequence). This CDR3 is 15 amino acids long. The V end was cut by 1 base, the J end by 8 bases, with 12 bases between. The CDR3 coding sequence is TGTGCCAGCAGCTTAGGGACCATCGGGGATTCACCCCTCCACTTT. Residues: CASSLGTIGDSPLHF.

This rearrangement joins TRBV19 to TRBJ1-5, with D perhaps matching TRBD1 (5 bases). Germline V gives CDR1 LNHDA, CDR2 SQIVND (reference sequence). The V end lost 5 bases, the J end lost 2 bases, and 13 bases lay between the germline ends. This CDR3 has 15 residues. Here the CDR3 reads CASSPGARGNQPQHF. The CDR3 DNA reads TGTGCCAGTAGTCCGGGAGCCAGGGGCAATCAGCCCCAGCATTTT.

The chain uses TRBV7-2 and TRBJ1-1; possibly TRBD1 for D (6 bases). The germline gives CDR1 SGHTA, CDR2 FQGNSA. V lost 5 bases and J 5 bases, leaving 15 bases between the germline ends. The CDR3 is made up of 14 amino acids. As DNA, the CDR3 is TGTGCCAGCAGCCTGCAGGGGAAGTCGACTGAAGCTTTCTTT. Its translation is CASSLQGKSTEAFF.

The chain joins TRBV7-9 to TRBJ2-3; TRBD2 is a possible D gene (6 bases). CDR1 is SEHNR and CDR2 is FQNEAQ in the germline V gene (reference sequence). V was cut by 5 bases and J by 8 bases, with 17 bases left in between. CDR3 length: 14 amino acids. The CDR3 reads CASSHGAGSGTQYF. DNA for the CDR3: TGTGCCAGCAGCCACGGGGCGGGGAGTGGTACGCAGTATTTT.